Shown below are 28 T cell receptor beta chains from a single sample sequenced in a study of shared clonotypes between healthy human individuals. TCRdb's table, derived via immunoSEQ multiplex PCR, lists solely in-frame clones and lacks some. The sample holds millions of clones; over 90% are singletons and the top ten take about 0.41%. Sequenced: naive CD4+ T cells from PBMCs. Subset reported: CD45RA+ positively selected. The source of these receptors is a man aged 18 to 29 in good health. Some clones in this sample may be carry-over from other donors' samples.

This clone was recorded only once. The chain couples TRBV10-2 to TRBJ2-1; the match to TRBD2 covers 7 bases. Trimming cost V 5 bases and J 8 bases; bases outside gene matches: 3. From germline, CDR1 is WSHSY and CDR2 SAAADI. The CDR3 extends over 12 amino acids. The CDR3 sequence: CASSRLADEQFF. CDR3 coding DNA: TGCGCCAGCAGTAGGCTAGCGGATGAGCAGTTCTTC.

The chain employs TRBV2 and TRBJ1-2; perhaps TRBD1 as D (5 bases). V lost 7 bases and J lost 8, with 8 bases in between. Germline CDR1 SNHLY, CDR2 FYNNEI. The CDR3 consists of 10 residues. The CDR3 nucleotides read TGTGCCAGCAAGGGGCAGGGCTACACCTTC. This codes for CASKGQGYTF.

This chain connects TRBV5-1 to TRBJ1-5; D gene ambiguous. Trimming pared 3 bases from V and 0 bases from J, leaving 7 bases between. In germline, CDR1 is SGHRS, CDR2 YFSETQ. This CDR3 is built from 14 residues. The CDR3 DNA reads as TGCGCCAGCAGCTCCGAACCTAGCAATCAGCCCCAGCATTTT. Residues: CASSSEPSNQPQHF. The variable domain in full, with the rest retrieved from reference TRBV5-1 and TRBJ1-5, is KAGVTQTPRYLIKTRGQQVTLSCSPISGHRSVSWYQQTPGQGLQFLFEYFSETQRNKGNFPGRFSGRQFSNSRSEMNVSTLELGDSALYLCASSSEPSNQPQHFGDGTRLSIL.

This clone was detected only a few times. The J gene is TRBJ1-2, the V gene TRBV5-4; 9 bases line up with TRBD1. There are 16 residues in the CDR3. With 4 bases clipped from V and 8 bases from J, the junction kept 15 bases outside the gene matches. Germline CDR1 reads SGHNT; CDR2 reads YYREEE (reference sequence). CDR3 amino acids: CASSKAGQGPEGGYTF. CDR3 in DNA: TGTGCCAGCAGCAAGGCGGGACAGGGCCCTGAGGGCGGCTACACCTTC. The full variable domain, in which reference TRBV5-4 and TRBJ1-2 provide the parts outside the CDR3, is ETGVTQSPTHLIKTRGQQVTLRCSSQSGHNTVSWYQQALGQGPQFIFQYYREEENGRGNFPPRFSGLQFPNYSSELNVNALELDDSALYLCASSKAGQGPEGGYTFGSGTRLTVV.

CDR3 residues: CASYRTSGGGNEQFF. In DNA form, the CDR3 reads TGTGCCAGCTATCGGACTAGCGGAGGCGGCAATGAGCAGTTCTTC. This chain joins TRBV27 and TRBJ2-1, with 10 bases that match TRBD2. V dropped 8 bases and J dropped 6; count of bases not matched to a gene: 10. The CDR3 runs 15 residues. The germline V gene has CDR1 MNHEY and CDR2 SMNVEV (reference sequence).

The rearrangement uses TRBV7-9 and TRBJ1-1, with 11 nucleotides matching TRBD1. After removal of 0 bases from V and 6 bases from J, the junction contained 3 bases not matched to a gene. The CDR3 has 15 amino acids. Per the germline V gene, CDR1 is SEHNR and CDR2 is FQNEAQ (reference sequence). Written as DNA, the CDR3 is TGTGCCAGCAGCTTAGCGGACAGGGGGCGCCCTGAAGCTTTCTTT. Amino acid sequence: CASSLADRGRPEAFF.

The V call is TRBV29-1, the J call TRBJ2-6, with 9 bases lining up with TRBD1. The CDR3 is made up of 15 amino acids. J gave up 0 bases and V 4 bases, and 1 base lay outside the gene matches. Germline V gene lookup returns CDR1 SQVTM and CDR2 ANQGSEA. CDR3 sequence reads: CSVVTGGSGANVLTF. The CDR3 DNA sequence: TGCAGCGTTGTGACAGGGGGCTCTGGGGCCAACGTCCTGACTTTC.

V and J are TRBV7-2 and TRBJ2-1; 10 nucleotides line up with TRBD2. This CDR3 spans 14 amino acids. Germline values: CDR1 SGHTA, CDR2 FQGNSA. CDR3 DNA sequence: TGTGCTAGCGGGAGGCCATGGGAAAACAATGAGCAGTTCTTC. Its translation: CASGRPWENNEQFF. The full variable domain, completed using reference TRBV7-2 and TRBJ2-1, is GAGVSQSPSNKVTEKGKDVELRCDPISGHTALYWYRQSLGQGLEFLIYFQGNSAPDKSGLPSDRFSAERTGGSVSTLTIQRTQQEDSAVYLCASGRPWENNEQFFGPGTRLTVL.

CDR3 residues: CASSSSSAPWDEQYF. The CDR3 DNA sequence: TGCGCCAGCAGCTCCTCGTCAGCGCCCTGGGACGAGCAGTACTTC. The chain carries TRBV5-1 and TRBJ2-7; D is unclear. The germline CDR1 and CDR2 sequences are SGHRS and YFSETQ. Deletions cut 3 bases from V and 5 bases from J, with 18 bases between. There are 15 residues in the CDR3.

This chain uses TRBV19 with TRBJ2-5; D is unresolved. Germline V CDR1 and CDR2: LNHDA, SQIVND (reference sequence). There are 14 residues in the CDR3. Trimming left V 3 bases short and J 1 base short, with 9 bases between. CDR3 bases: TGTGCCAGTAGTATCACAGCTTCCCAAGAGACCCAGTACTTC. Protein product: CASSITASQETQYF.

This chain connects TRBV5-1 to TRBJ2-1; 12 bases are a match to TRBD2. This CDR3 is 17 amino acids long. Per germline, CDR1 SGHRS and CDR2 YFSETQ. Trimming cost V 3 bases and J 9 bases; bases outside gene matches: 13. CDR3 coding DNA: TGCGCCAGCAGCTGGGGGACTAGCGGGTTGAAAGTAGGTGAGCAGTTCTTC. This translates into CASSWGTSGLKVGEQFF. Using reference TRBV5-1 and TRBJ2-1 for the parts outside the CDR3, the full variable domain is KAGVTQTPRYLIKTRGQQVTLSCSPISGHRSVSWYQQTPGQGLQFLFEYFSETQRNKGNFPGRFSGRQFSNSRSEMNVSTLELGDSALYLCASSWGTSGLKVGEQFFGPGTRLTVL.

This chain joins TRBV7-9 and TRBJ2-5; D tentatively reads TRBD1 or TRBD2 (5 bases each). V lost 6 bases, J lost 0 bases, and 17 bases lay in between. Germline V lookup: CDR1 SEHNR, CDR2 FQNEAQ (reference sequence). The CDR3 is 16 residues long. CDR3 region: CASRSEPGTDQETQYF. CDR3 nucleotide sequence: TGTGCCAGCAGATCAGAACCCGGGACGGACCAAGAGACCCAGTACTTC.

The chain recombines TRBV6-1 with TRBJ1-4, with D possibly TRBD1 on 6 matching bases. Germline V gives CDR1 MNHNS, CDR2 SASEGT. CDR3 length: 13 residues. As DNA, the CDR3 is TGTGCTCGGGGGGGGCCCCTCAATGAAAAACTGTTTTTT. This gives the protein CARGGPLNEKLFF.

This chain uses TRBV27 with TRBJ2-7; D uncertain. The CDR3 is made up of 11 amino acids. The germline gives CDR1 MNHEY, CDR2 SMNVEV (reference sequence). V dropped 8 bases and J dropped 3 bases, with 8 bases sitting between them. The CDR3 spells CASLHDYEQYF. CDR3 nucleotides: TGTGCCAGCCTGCATGACTACGAGCAGTACTTC.

V is TRBV7-2 and J is TRBJ2-5; a weak D match, TRBD2 (5 bases). The CDR3 is 14 amino acids. Trimming took off 4 bases at V and 2 bases at J, with 11 bases between the two ends. The germline gives CDR1 SGHTA, CDR2 FQGNSA. The CDR3 DNA reads TGTGCCAGCAGCTATTACGGGATTCAAGAGACCCAGTACTTC. Encoded protein: CASSYYGIQETQYF.

The chain carries TRBV4-1 and TRBJ2-3; 10 bases fit TRBD2. This CDR3 spans 16 amino acids. J lost 5 bases, V lost 5 bases, and 10 bases had no gene match. Germline CDR1 is MGHRA and CDR2 is YSYEKL. The CDR3: CASSKLAGVVIDTQYF. CDR3 nucleotides: TGCGCCAGCAGCAAGCTAGCGGGAGTCGTTATAGATACGCAGTATTTT.

As to this clone: Distinct nucleotide sequences in the sample also encode this CDR3. V gene TRBV5-1 combines with J gene TRBJ2-7; 8 bases agree with TRBD2. J was trimmed by 1 base and V by 3 bases; bases with no gene match: 0. CDR1 and CDR2 (germline): SGHRS, YFSETQ. The CDR3 totals 13 residues. CDR3: CASSSGGSYEQYF. For the CDR3, the DNA is TGCGCCAGCAGCTCGGGGGGGTCCTACGAGCAGTACTTC.

The CDR3 DNA sequence: TGTGCCAGCAGTTTCGGGGGCGATCATACCTACGAGCAGTACTTC. Amino acids: CASSFGGDHTYEQYF. This chain uses TRBV28 with TRBJ2-7; TRBD1 or TRBD2 may be the D gene (6 bases each). The V end was cut by 3 bases, the J end by 2 bases, with 14 bases between. Germline V gene sequence: CDR1 MDHEN, CDR2 SYDVKM. The CDR3 is 15 residues long. Combining the CDR3 with reference TRBV28 and TRBJ2-7 gives the whole variable domain DVKVTQSSRYLVKRTGEKVFLECVQDMDHENMFWYRQDPGLGLRLIYFSYDVKMKEKGDIPEGYSVSREKKERFSLILESASTNQTSMYLCASSFGGDHTYEQYFGPGTRLTVT.

The genes are TRBV5-4 and TRBJ2-2, with D perhaps matching TRBD1 (7 bases). The CDR3 has 15 residues. V dropped 0 bases and J dropped 5 bases, with 11 bases sitting between them. CDR1 and CDR2 from the germline V gene are SGHNT and YYREEE (reference sequence). CDR3 coding DNA: TGTGCCAGCAGCTTGGTACAGGGGAGGACCGGGGAGCTGTTTTTT. Translated, it gives CASSLVQGRTGELFF.

This chain links TRBV7-3 with TRBJ2-7; D unclear. This CDR3 has 13 residues. Germline V gives CDR1 SGHTA, CDR2 FQGTGA. Trimming removed 2 bases from V and 3 bases from J, with 8 bases in between. CDR3 residues: CASSLAINYEQYF. DNA for the CDR3: TGTGCCAGCAGCTTAGCCATCAACTACGAGCAGTACTTC.

CDR3 region: CASKKDREDGYTF. In nucleotides, the CDR3 is TGTGCCAGCAAAAAGGACAGGGAAGATGGCTACACCTTC. The chain is built from TRBV2 and TRBJ1-2; 8 bases align to TRBD1. V dropped 7 bases and J dropped 6; count of bases not matched to a gene: 7. The CDR3 is made up of 13 amino acids. Germline CDR1 SNHLY, CDR2 FYNNEI. The variable domain in full, with the rest retrieved from reference TRBV2 and TRBJ1-2, is EPEVTQTPSHQVTQMGQEVILRCVPISNHLYFYWYRQILGQKVEFLVSFYNNEISEKSEIFDDQFSVERPDGSNFTLKIRSTKLEDSAMYFCASKKDREDGYTFGSGTRLTVV.

On this clone: In the same sample, other DNA sequences code for this CDR3. The V gene is TRBV5-1, the J gene TRBJ2-2; D is uncertain. The CDR3 contains 14 residues. CDR1 is SGHRS, CDR2 YFSETQ, per germline. V lost 4 bases and J lost 0, with 7 bases in between. CDR3 amino acids: CASSVGTNTGELFF. The DNA for the CDR3 is TGCGCCAGCAGCGTCGGTACGAACACCGGGGAGCTGTTTTTT.

The rearrangement joins TRBV19 to TRBJ1-1; D gene uncertain. This CDR3 is built from 15 residues. The germline CDR1 and CDR2 sequences are LNHDA and SQIVND (reference sequence). Trimming shortened V by 5 bases and J by 0 bases, and 13 bases separated the two germline ends. Here the CDR3 reads CASSVQYGMNTEAFF. CDR3 sequence (DNA): TGTGCCAGTAGTGTCCAGTACGGGATGAACACTGAAGCTTTCTTT.

Comment on this clone: This sample also contains other DNA sequences that code for the same CDR3. The rearrangement uses TRBV27 and TRBJ1-5; no firm D call. The CDR3 contains 13 residues. The V gene lost 3 bases and the J gene lost 2 bases, with 5 bases spanning the gap. In germline, CDR1 is MNHEY, CDR2 SMNVEV (reference sequence). Here the CDR3 reads CASSFRRNQPQHF. The CDR3 nucleotides are TGTGCCAGCAGTTTTAGGCGCAATCAGCCCCAGCATTTT.

CDR3 sequence reads: CASSQDLGQHNEQFF. In DNA, the CDR3 is TGCGCCAGCAGCCAAGATCTCGGCCAGCACAATGAGCAGTTCTTC. The rearrangement links TRBV4-1 to TRBJ2-1; no definite D call. Germline V gene data show CDR1 as MGHRA and CDR2 as YSYEKL. The CDR3 has 15 amino acids. V shed 0 bases and J shed 5 bases, with 11 bases lying between them.

This clone has a single count. The chain couples TRBV4-2 to TRBJ1-2, with D unclear. Trimming pared 0 bases from V and 8 bases from J, leaving 10 bases between. The germline V gene has CDR1 LGHNA and CDR2 YNFKEQ. The CDR3 runs 13 residues. CDR3 nucleotide sequence: TGTGCCAGCAGCCAAGATGGCGGATTAGGCTACACCTTC. Translated: CASSQDGGLGYTF.

The rearrangement uses TRBV6-4 and TRBJ2-2; 7 bases agree with TRBD2. This CDR3 region has 16 residues. V was pared by 0 bases and J by 0 bases, with 1 base of the junction left unmatched. Germline V lookup: CDR1 MRHNA, CDR2 SNTAGT. The CDR3 here is CASSDSGTTNTGELFF. The CDR3 DNA reads TGTGCCAGCAGTGACTCGGGGACTACGAACACCGGGGAGCTGTTTTTT.

This clone was recorded once. The V call is TRBV7-3, the J call TRBJ2-1; D gene unclear. V lost 0 bases and J lost 8, with 11 bases in between. Looked up from germline, CDR1 is SGHTA and CDR2 is FQGTGA. This CDR3 comprises 14 residues. The CDR3 is CASSLTGGWDEQFF. The CDR3 nucleotides read TGTGCCAGCAGCTTAACGGGCGGTTGGGATGAGCAGTTCTTC.